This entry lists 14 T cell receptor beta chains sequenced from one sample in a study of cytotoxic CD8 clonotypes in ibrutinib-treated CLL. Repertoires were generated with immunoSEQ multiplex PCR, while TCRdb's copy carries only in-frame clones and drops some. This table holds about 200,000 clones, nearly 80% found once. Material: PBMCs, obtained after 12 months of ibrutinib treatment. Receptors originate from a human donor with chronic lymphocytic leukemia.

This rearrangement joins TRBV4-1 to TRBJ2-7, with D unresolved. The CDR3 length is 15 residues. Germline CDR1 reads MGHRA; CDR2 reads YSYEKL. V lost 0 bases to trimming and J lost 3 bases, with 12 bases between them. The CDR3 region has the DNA TGCGCCAGCAGCCAAGATCTGAGTTACGGCTACGAGCAGTACTTC. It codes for CASSQDLSYGYEQYF.

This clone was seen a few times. The CDR3 nucleotides read TGCGCCAGCAGCCCTGGCTTTGGGCCCGGGCCCCAGCATTTT. Translating gives CASSPGFGPGPQHF. The chain employs TRBV5-1 and TRBJ1-5; D unresolved. The CDR3 extends over 14 amino acids. Trimming took 4 bases from V and 9 from J, leaving 17 bases between them. CDR1 SGHRS and CDR2 YFSETQ come from the germline V gene.

CDR3 sequence (DNA): TGTGCCAGCAGCGCTACGGGAGGGCCATGGGATACGCAGTATTTT. Translated, it gives CASSATGGPWDTQYF. The genes are TRBV13 and TRBJ2-3; TRBD2 aligns across 8 bases. The CDR3 is 15 residues long. CDR1 and CDR2 from the germline V gene are PRHDT and FYEKMQ (reference sequence). The V segment lost 5 bases and the J segment 6 bases; nucleotides outside the gene matches: 10.

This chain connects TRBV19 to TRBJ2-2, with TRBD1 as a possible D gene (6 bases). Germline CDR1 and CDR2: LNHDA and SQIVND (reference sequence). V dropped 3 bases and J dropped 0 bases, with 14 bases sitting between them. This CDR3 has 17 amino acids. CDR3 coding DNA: TGTGCCAGTAGTATGGGTAAGGGGGAGACGAACACCGGGGAGCTGTTTTTT. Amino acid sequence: CASSMGKGETNTGELFF.

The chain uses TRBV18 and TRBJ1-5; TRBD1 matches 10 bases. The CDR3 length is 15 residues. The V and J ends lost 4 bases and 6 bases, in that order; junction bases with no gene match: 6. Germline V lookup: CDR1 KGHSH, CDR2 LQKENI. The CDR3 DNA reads TGTGCCAGCTCACACGGGACAGGGGTAGGTCAGCCCCAGCATTTT. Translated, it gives CASSHGTGVGQPQHF.

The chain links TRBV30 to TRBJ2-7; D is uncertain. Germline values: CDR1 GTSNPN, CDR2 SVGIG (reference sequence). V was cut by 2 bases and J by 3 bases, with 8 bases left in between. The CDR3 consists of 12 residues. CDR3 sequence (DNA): TGTGCCTGGAGTTCACAGATCTACGAGCAGTACTTC. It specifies CAWSSQIYEQYF.

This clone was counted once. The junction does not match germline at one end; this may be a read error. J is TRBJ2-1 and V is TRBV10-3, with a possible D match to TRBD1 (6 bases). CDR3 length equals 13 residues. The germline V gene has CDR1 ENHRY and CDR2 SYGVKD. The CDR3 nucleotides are TGTGCCATCAGTGAAACCAGGGACAACGAGCAGTTCTTC. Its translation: CAISETRDNEQFF.

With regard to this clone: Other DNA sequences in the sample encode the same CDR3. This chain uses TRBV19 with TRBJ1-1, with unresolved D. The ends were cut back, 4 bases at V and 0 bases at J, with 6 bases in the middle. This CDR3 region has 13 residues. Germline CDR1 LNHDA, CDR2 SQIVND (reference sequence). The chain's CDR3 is CASSTLMNTEAFF. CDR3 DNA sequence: TGTGCCAGTAGTACCCTCATGAACACTGAAGCTTTCTTT.

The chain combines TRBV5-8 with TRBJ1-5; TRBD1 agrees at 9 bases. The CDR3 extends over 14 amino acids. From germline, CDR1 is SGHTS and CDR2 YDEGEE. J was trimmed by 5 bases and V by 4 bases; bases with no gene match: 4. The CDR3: CASSPGQGYQPQHF. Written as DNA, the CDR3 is TGTGCCAGCAGCCCGGGACAGGGTTATCAGCCCCAGCATTTT.

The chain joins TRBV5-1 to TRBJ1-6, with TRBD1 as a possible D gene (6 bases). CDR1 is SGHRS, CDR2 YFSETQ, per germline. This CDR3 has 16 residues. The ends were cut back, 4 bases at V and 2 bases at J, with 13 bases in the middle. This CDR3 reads CASSQVGGAYNSPLHF. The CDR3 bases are TGCGCCAGCAGCCAGGTCGGGGGCGCCTATAATTCACCCCTCCACTTT.

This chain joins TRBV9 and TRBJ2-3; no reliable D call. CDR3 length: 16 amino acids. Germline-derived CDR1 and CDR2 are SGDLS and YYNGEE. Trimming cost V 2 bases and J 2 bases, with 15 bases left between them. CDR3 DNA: TGTGCCAGCAGCGTCGCACCCGGACCGACCACAGATACGCAGTATTTT. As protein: CASSVAPGPTTDTQYF.

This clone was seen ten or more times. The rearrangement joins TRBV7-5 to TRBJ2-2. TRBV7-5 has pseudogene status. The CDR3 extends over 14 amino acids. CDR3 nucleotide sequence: TGTGTCAGAAGCCTAATTGTACAAACCGGGGAGCTGTTTTTT. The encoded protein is CVRSLIVQTGELFF.

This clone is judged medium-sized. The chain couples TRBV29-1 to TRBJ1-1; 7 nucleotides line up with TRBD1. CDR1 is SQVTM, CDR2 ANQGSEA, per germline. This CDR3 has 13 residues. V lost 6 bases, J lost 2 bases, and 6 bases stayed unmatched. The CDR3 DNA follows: TGCAGCGTAGCTGGGACAGCTAACACTGAAGCTTTCTTT. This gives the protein CSVAGTANTEAFF.

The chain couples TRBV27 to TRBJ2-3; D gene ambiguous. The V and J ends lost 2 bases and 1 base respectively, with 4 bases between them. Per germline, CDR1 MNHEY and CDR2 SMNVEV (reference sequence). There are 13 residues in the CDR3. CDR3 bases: TGTGCCAGCAGTTTAATGGGCACAGATACGCAGTATTTT. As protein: CASSLMGTDTQYF.